Given below is one T cell receptor (beta chain) in context. Its target is unknown. This sample is part of a study of cytomegalovirus exposure and HLA in healthy donors. General study findings and limits: With high specificity and sensitivity, the classifier reportedly diagnosed cytomegalovirus status. Confirmation in vitro established that three CMV-associated chains were specific for CMV antigens.

The CDR3 has 14 residues. Researchers ran the PCR with 60 Vbeta and 13 Jbeta primers. Original processing methods: Later, an analysis found about 80 million unique TCR beta chains, and 9.5 million to 11 million of these were shared. Profiled with immunoSEQ multiplex PCR; TCRdb holds only in-frame clones, not every one. V, J and clone size were drawn from that table, and D and trimming were deduced from the DNA. This table has approximately 270,000 clones, roughly 80% appearing once. What was sequenced was PBMCs. This receptor was obtained from a girl aged 2-15 years in good health and CMV-seronegative. This chain uses TRBV12-2 with TRBJ1-1. TRBV12-2 is designated a pseudogene. The DNA for the CDR3 is TGTGCAAGTCGCTTTGTCCCCGGGAACACTGAAGCTTTCTTT. Encoded protein: CASRFVPGNTEAFF.